This T cell receptor beta chain was recorded in a study of cytomegalovirus exposure and HLA in healthy donors. Comments on this clone: Its antigen is unknown.

The primer mix had 60 Vbeta and 13 Jbeta primers. This table comes from immunoSEQ multiplex PCR, and its TCRdb copy is limited to in-frame clones, with some not included. The table lists about 160,000 clones, 65% to 90% of them singletons, with about 6% in the top ten. CDR3 length: 13 residues. CDR1 SGHRS and CDR2 YFSETQ come from the germline V gene. V was shortened by 3 bases and J by 2 bases, with 8 bases between the two germline ends. Regarding the study as a whole: Several of the most significant clusters appeared, in a later analysis, to be linked to common viral pathogens. About 180 TCR beta chains were listed as cytomegalovirus-associated.

This TCR came from a man in his fifties or sixties in good health and CMV-seropositive. Sequencing was carried out using PBMCs. The chain couples TRBV5-1 to TRBJ1-2; D possibly corresponds to TRBD1 (6 bases). The CDR3 DNA reads TGCGCCAGCAGCTCACAGGGAAACTATGGCTACACCTTC. Translated, it gives CASSSQGNYGYTF.